A selection of T cell receptor beta chains follows, all from one sample in a study of early T cells in non-severe SARS-CoV-2 infection. TCRdb re-called the 5' RACE reads with MiXCR, one entry per CDR3 protein. The sample records tens of thousands of distinct CDR3 sequences, roughly 5.2% being singletons. Material for sequencing was whole blood. The receptors here all came from an adult who was a healthcare worker with PCR-confirmed SARS-CoV-2 infection or an uninfected control (not recorded which). Both conserved end residues are part of each CDR3. D genes are given only for firm matches. Only part of the rows carry a size: once, few, many, or a class if the clone is expanded.

>TRBV6-2/TRBV6-3|NA|many|TRBJ2-1
TGTGCCAGCAGTTACAGAGGGGTAAATGAGCAGTTCTTC
CASSYRGVNEQFF
>TRBV6-2/TRBV6-3|TRBD1|many|TRBJ2-2
TGTGCCAGCAGGAGGGACAGGGCGGGCACCGGGGAGCTGTTTTTT
CASRRDRAGTGELFF
>TRBV24-1|NA|many|TRBJ2-1
TGTGCCACCAGTGATTACTGGCAAACCTCCTACAATGAGCAGTTCTTC
CATSDYWQTSYNEQFF
>TRBV7-2|TRBD2|NA|TRBJ2-2
TGTGCCAGCAGCTTAGTGGCGGGAGGGCCCACCGGGGAGCTGTTTTTT
CASSLVAGGPTGELFF
>TRBV5-1|NA|many|TRBJ2-7
TGCGCCAGCAGCTTGGCTGGGCCCTACGAGCAGTACTTC
CASSLAGPYEQYF
>TRBV4-3|TRBD1|few|TRBJ1-2
TGCGCCAGCAGCCAAGTAACGACAGGGTTGTCCGGCTACACCTTC
CASSQVTTGLSGYTF
>TRBV2|NA|many|TRBJ2-7
TGTGCCAGCTCAACCTACGAGCAGTACTTC
CASSTYEQYF
>TRBV4-1|TRBD2|few|TRBJ2-1
TGCGCCAGCAGCCAACCCACGGGACTAGCACACAATGAGCAGTTCTTC
CASSQPTGLAHNEQFF
>TRBV29-1|NA|medium-sized|TRBJ2-3
TGCAGCGTTGAATGGGCGTCCTCCCGAGATACGCAGTATTTT
CSVEWASSRDTQYF
>TRBV5-1|TRBD2|many|TRBJ2-3
TGCGCCAGCAGCTTGGGACGAGGACGGACTAGCGGGAGTCAGAGCACAGATACGCAGTATTTT
CASSLGRGRTSGSQSTDTQYF
>TRBV5-6|NA|many|TRBJ2-7
TGTGCCAGCAGCCTAAAGTATGCCAGTACCTACGAGCAGTACTTC
CASSLKYASTYEQYF
>TRBV21-1|NA|many|TRBJ2-1
TGTGCCACCATTTGGTGGCTAGCGGTCGGGGATGAGCAGTTCTTC
CATIWWLAVGDEQFF
>TRBV14|NA|many|TRBJ2-3
TGTGCCAGCAGCCAGACCCTGGGCACAGATACGCAGTATTTT
CASSQTLGTDTQYF
>TRBV7-2|TRBD2|many|TRBJ2-2
TGTGCCAGCAGCACGGGACTAGCGGGAACGAACACCGGGGAGCTGTTTTTT
CASSTGLAGTNTGELFF
>TRBV6-1|NA|few|TRBJ2-7
TGTGCCAGCAGTGAGAGGTTGTTGCGGGACTCCTACGAGCAGTACTTC
CASSERLLRDSYEQYF
>TRBV7-6|NA|many|TRBJ1-6
TGTGCCAGCAGCTCCCTGGGGGATAATTCACCCCTCCACTTT
CASSSLGDNSPLHF
>TRBV20-1|TRBD2|NA|TRBJ2-5
TGCAGTGCTTCAAGGACTAGCGGGAGGGCCGAGACCCAGTACTTC
CSASRTSGRAETQYF
>TRBV7-3|NA|many|TRBJ2-1
TGTGCCAGCAGCTTATTGGGGGGCGCGTACAATGAGCAGTTCTTC
CASSLLGGAYNEQFF
>TRBV12-3/TRBV12-4|TRBD2|many|TRBJ2-1
TGTGCCAGCAGTTTAGTGGCGGGAGGCTCCAATGAGCAGTTCTTC
CASSLVAGGSNEQFF
>TRBV11-3|TRBD1|NA|TRBJ1-2
TGTGCCAGCAGCTTGTTAGGGGGCGCTGATGGCTACACCTTC
CASSLLGGADGYTF
>TRBV3-1|NA|NA|TRBJ1-1
TGTGCCAGCAGCCAAGAGACAGTAATTGGGACTGAAGCTTTCTTT
CASSQETVIGTEAFF
>TRBV12-5|NA|NA|TRBJ2-4
TGTGCTAGTGGCCCCAAAGGGAATGTGGCCAAAAACATTCAGTACTTC
CASGPKGNVAKNIQYF
>TRBV7-9|NA|NA|TRBJ2-4
TGTGTCAGCAGCTTAGAGGGGTCCATTCAGTACTTC
CVSSLEGSIQYF
>TRBV18|TRBD1|NA|TRBJ2-2
TGTGCCAGCTCCGACCAACCGCAGGGGGCCGGGGAGCTGTTTTTT
CASSDQPQGAGELFF
>TRBV20-1|NA|many|TRBJ2-5
TGCAGTGCTAGGCCAGCGGAGAAAGAGACCCAGTACTTC
CSARPAEKETQYF
>TRBV4-2|TRBD2|many|TRBJ2-3
TGTGCCAGCAGCCCGCGGGAGGGCCTCAGAGATACGCAGTATTTT
CASSPREGLRDTQYF
>TRBV7-8|TRBD1|many|TRBJ1-5
TGTGCCAGCAGCTACTTACAGGGGGGTGGCAATCAGCCCCAGCATTTT
CASSYLQGGGNQPQHF
>TRBV28|NA|few|TRBJ1-3
TGTGCCAGCAGTTTAAATACCCTCTCTGGAAACACCATATATTTT
CASSLNTLSGNTIYF
>TRBV6-1|NA|many|TRBJ1-6
TGTGCCAGCTTTTGGAGAAATAATTCACCCCTCCACTTT
CASFWRNNSPLHF
>TRBV7-2|NA|NA|TRBJ2-3
TGTGCCAGCACCGTGGGAGATACGCAGTATTTT
CASTVGDTQYF
>TRBV5-5|TRBD2|few|TRBJ2-3
TGTGCCAGCAGCTTTGGACTAGCGGGAGTCGAAGATACGCAGTATTTT
CASSFGLAGVEDTQYF
>TRBV7-9|NA|many|TRBJ2-7
TGTGCCAGCAGCTTAGCCGCCGGGCCGGGGGACAACGAGCAGTACTTC
CASSLAAGPGDNEQYF
>TRBV6-1|NA|NA|TRBJ2-7
TGTGCCAGCAGGGAATTCTACGAGCAGTACTTC
CASREFYEQYF
>TRBV7-3|TRBD2|NA|TRBJ2-3
TGTGCCAGCAGCTTAACCCCGGGACTACCAGCGGCAGATACGCAGTATTTT
CASSLTPGLPAADTQYF
>TRBV11-3|TRBD2|NA|TRBJ2-3
TGTGCCAGCAGCTTGTCGGGTAGCGGGAGAACAGATACGCAGTATTTT
CASSLSGSGRTDTQYF
>TRBV7-2|TRBD2|NA|TRBJ2-1
TGTGCCAGCAGCTCCCCAGGGCGGGAGAGGTATGAGCAGTTCTTC
CASSSPGRERYEQFF
>TRBV7-3|TRBD1|NA|TRBJ1-1
TGTGCCAGCAGCTCGACAGGGGGCGCCGGGGTCACTGAAGCTTTCTTT
CASSSTGGAGVTEAFF
>TRBV9|NA|NA|TRBJ2-1
TGTGCCAGCAGCGAGATGAACCATTACAATGAGCAGTTCTTC
CASSEMNHYNEQFF
>TRBV2|NA|many|TRBJ2-5
TGTGCCAGCAGTGCGCCAGGGCAAGAGACCCAGTACTTC
CASSAPGQETQYF
>TRBV18|TRBD2|few|TRBJ2-1
TGTGCCAGCTCACCACAAATTAGCGGGGAGGGCTCCTACAATGAGCAGTTCTTC
CASSPQISGEGSYNEQFF
>TRBV6-1|TRBD2|many|TRBJ2-2
TGTGCCAGCAGTGAAATAAGCGGGAGGTTAACCGGGGAGCTGTTTTTT
CASSEISGRLTGELFF
>TRBV11-2|NA|many|TRBJ2-2
TGTGCCAGCAGCTACGCGGGCAGCGGGGAGCTGTTTTTT
CASSYAGSGELFF
>TRBV5-1|TRBD2|many|TRBJ2-7
TGCGCCAGCAGCTGGACTAGCGGACCCTCCTACGAGCAGTACTTC
CASSWTSGPSYEQYF
>TRBV7-9|NA|NA|TRBJ1-2
TGTGCCAGCAGCTTCAGCAGGGGATCCTATGGCTACACCTTC
CASSFSRGSYGYTF
>TRBV7-9|TRBD2|many|TRBJ2-7
TGTGCCAGCAGCCGGGGGACTAGCGGGGCCTCCTACGAGCAGTACTTC
CASSRGTSGASYEQYF
>TRBV12-3/TRBV12-4|NA|many|TRBJ2-1
TGTGCCAGCACCTCAGGTTACAATGAGCAGTTCTTC
CASTSGYNEQFF
>TRBV28|NA|many|TRBJ1-1
TGTGCCAGCAGCAACCAGGGGAGTTGGAAAGCTTTCTTT
CASSNQGSWKAFF
>TRBV5-1|TRBD2|few|TRBJ2-3
TGCGCCAGCAGCTTGGCCCAACTAGCGGGAGGGGATACGCAGTATTTT
CASSLAQLAGGDTQYF
>TRBV14|NA|many|TRBJ1-1
TGTGCCAGCAGCCAAGGGACTTTGACTGAAGCTTTCTTT
CASSQGTLTEAFF
>TRBV6-1|NA|NA|TRBJ1-3
TGTGCCAGCAGGAGGAGAGAGGAATCGGGAAACACCATATATTTT
CASRRREESGNTIYF
>TRBV4-3|NA|NA|TRBJ2-3
TGCGCCAGCAGCCCTCACCCCAGCGGGACAGAAGAAGATACGCAGTATTTT
CASSPHPSGTEEDTQYF
>TRBV5-1|NA|NA|TRBJ2-1
TGCGCCAGCCGCGTAGGGGGTACCCCCTACAATGAGCAGTTCTTC
CASRVGGTPYNEQFF
>TRBV29-1|TRBD2|few|TRBJ2-1
TGCAGCGCCCAAGGCGCTAGCGGGAGTTTCAATGAGCAGTTCTTC
CSAQGASGSFNEQFF
>TRBV20-1|NA|few|TRBJ2-3
TGCAGTGCTAGTGCTGACAGCACAGATACGCAGTATTTT
CSASADSTDTQYF
>TRBV28|TRBD1|many|TRBJ1-5
TGTGCCAGCAGCCCTCCGACAGGGCGTGATCAGCCCCAGCATTTT
CASSPPTGRDQPQHF
>TRBV25-1|NA|NA|TRBJ2-3
TGTGCCACGGGCGTGGTACTTGGGAGCACAGATACGCAGTATTTT
CATGVVLGSTDTQYF
>TRBV7-6|TRBD2|NA|TRBJ2-1
TGTGCCAGCAGCTTCTCCCAACTAGCGGGGTACAATGAGCAGTTCTTC
CASSFSQLAGYNEQFF